The following is a T cell receptor beta chain sequence with its context. The study excluded patients with uncontrolled infection, other autoimmune disease, pregnancy or lactation. The sample is drawn from a study of T cells in Graves' hyperthyroidism and ophthalmopathy. Looking at the study overall: Upon initial diagnosis and before any treatment, peripheral blood was collected.

The CDR3 runs to 15 residues. V was pared by 5 bases and J by 4 bases, with 6 bases of the junction left unmatched. From RNA transcripts, TCR beta CDR3 regions were amplified. HTBI primers were used for first-round RT-PCR of the TCR CDR3. MiXCR was run by TCRdb on the multiplex PCR reads, yielding one entry per CDR3 protein. The sample lists roughly 520,000 distinct CDR3 sequences; roughly a quarter were seen once. Sequencing was carried out using blood. V gene TRBV12-3 or TRBV12-4 combines with J gene TRBJ2-2, with TRBD2 matching over 8 bases. This receptor was taken from a woman aged 30 to 39 with Graves' ophthalmopathy. CDR3 sequence (DNA): TGTGCCAGCAGTATTAGGCTAGCGGGCACCGGGGAGCTGTTTTTT. It translates to CASSIRLAGTGELFF.